A selection of T cell receptor beta chains follows, all from one sample in a study of control samples from healthy donors and cancer patients. Clones were read by immunoSEQ multiplex PCR, and TCRdb kept only the in-frame ones, dropping some. There are about 190,000 clones in the sample, with roughly 2% held by the top ten. Material for sequencing was blood. The receptors stem from a woman between 25 and 40 years old in good health. Both conserved end residues are part of each CDR3. D genes are given only for firm matches.

V	D	J	DNA	CDR3
TRBV7-9	-	TRBJ2-1	TGTGCCAGCAGCTTAGCGGGGGTCAATGAGCAGTTCTTC	CASSLAGVNEQFF
TRBV6-5	-	TRBJ2-1	TGTGCCAGCAGTTACCAGGGGCCCAATGAGCAGTTCTTC	CASSYQGPNEQFF
TRBV10-1	-	TRBJ1-3	TGCGCCAGCACCACCTCTGGAAACACCATATATTTT	CASTTSGNTIYF
TRBV5-1	-	TRBJ2-3	TGCGCCAGCAAGGGTTCAGATACGCAGTATTTT	CASKGSDTQYF
TRBV2	TRBD2	TRBJ2-1	TGTGCCAGCAGGTTAGCGGGGAGCTTCTACAATGAGCAGTTCTTC	CASRLAGSFYNEQFF
TRBV7-8	-	TRBJ1-3	TGTGCCAGCAGCTTAGGGAGGTGGCAGGGATCCGAAAACACCATATATTTT	CASSLGRWQGSENTIYF
TRBV6-5	-	TRBJ1-5	TGTGCCAGCAGCTTTGGAGGTCAGCCCCAGCATTTT	CASSFGGQPQHF
TRBV4-3	-	TRBJ2-1	TGCGCCAGCAGCCAAGACAAGCAAAACTACAATGAGCAGTTCTTC	CASSQDKQNYNEQFF
TRBV19	-	TRBJ2-7	TGTGCCAGTTCCTTGACTATCGGGGGACCGATCTACGAGCAGTACTTC	CASSLTIGGPIYEQYF
TRBV7-3	TRBD1	TRBJ2-1	TGTGCCAGCAGCCTCGCCGGGACAGGGGGGTATGAGCAGTTCTTC	CASSLAGTGGYEQFF
TRBV3-1/TRBV3-2	-	TRBJ2-7	TGTGCCAGCAGCATACAAGGGGGGGGCCCTTACTTC	CASSIQGGGPYF
TRBV18	-	TRBJ2-1	TGTGCCAGCTCACCAAGTCCGGGACTCGAGCAGTTCTTC	CASSPSPGLEQFF
TRBV30	-	TRBJ1-6	TGTGCCTGGAGTGTAAATTCACCCCTCCACTTT	CAWSVNSPLHF
TRBV6-5	-	TRBJ1-1	TGTGCCAGCTCGATGGAGATGAACACTGAAGCTTTCTTT	CASSMEMNTEAFF
TRBV24-1	TRBD1	TRBJ1-1	TGTGCCACACAGGGGGGATGGAGCACTGAAGCTTTCTTT	CATQGGWSTEAFF
TRBV12-3/TRBV12-4	-	TRBJ1-5	TGTGCCAGCAGTTTGTTTCAGCCCCAGCATTTT	CASSLFQPQHF
TRBV28	-	TRBJ2-1	TGTGCCAGCAGTGAGGGTGGGGGGTACAATGAGCAGTTCTTC	CASSEGGGYNEQFF
TRBV19	TRBD1	TRBJ2-1	TGTGCCAGTAGTAAAGGGGGCCCCTACAATGAGCAGTTCTTC	CASSKGGPYNEQFF
TRBV4-1	-	TRBJ2-2	TGCGCCAGCAGCCAAGAAGTGGTGACCGGGGAGCTGTTTTTT	CASSQEVVTGELFF
TRBV5-1	TRBD1	TRBJ2-5	TGCGCCAGCAGCGTCGGGACAGGGGAAGAGACCCAGTACTTC	CASSVGTGEETQYF
TRBV18	TRBD1	TRBJ2-7	TGTGCCAGCTCAGTTGACAGGGACGAGCAGTACTTC	CASSVDRDEQYF
TRBV6-4	-	TRBJ2-1	TGTGCCAGCAGTGAGTCCGTGGAGGGTAATGAGCAGTTCTTC	CASSESVEGNEQFF
TRBV20-1	TRBD2	TRBJ2-5	TGCAGTGCTAGTTTTCGACGGGGAGGGGAGACCCAGTACTTC	CSASFRRGGETQYF
TRBV3-1/TRBV3-2	TRBD1	TRBJ1-3	TGTGCCAGCAGCACCCGTCCGGACAGGGGAAACACCATATATTTT	CASSTRPDRGNTIYF
TRBV6-2/TRBV6-3	TRBD1	TRBJ1-2	TGTGCCAGCAGCGAACCTGGACAGGGTTTTGGCTACACCTTC	CASSEPGQGFGYTF
TRBV27	TRBD1	TRBJ1-1	TGTGCCGCCGGAAGGACAGGCACTGAAGCTTTCTTT	CAAGRTGTEAFF
TRBV10-3	-	TRBJ1-1	TGTGCCTCAGACCCCGGGGTGAACACTGAAGCTTTCTTT	CASDPGVNTEAFF
TRBV19	-	TRBJ2-5	TGTGCCAGTAGTGACCGGCCTAACCAAGAGACCCAGTACTTC	CASSDRPNQETQYF
TRBV6-5	-	TRBJ2-1	TGTGCCAGCAGTTCCGGGTGGAATGAGCAGTTCTTC	CASSSGWNEQFF
TRBV30	TRBD1	TRBJ1-5	TGTGCCTGGAGTGTACTGGGGGGACAGGGCAATCAGCCCCAGCATTTT	CAWSVLGGQGNQPQHF
TRBV7-9	TRBD1	TRBJ1-2	TGTGCCAGCAGCCTTGGGACAGGGTCGTTTTTGGGTGGCTACACCTTC	CASSLGTGSFLGGYTF
TRBV28	TRBD1	TRBJ1-1	TGTGCCAGCGATACGACAGGGGACGGGACTGAAGCTTTCTTT	CASDTTGDGTEAFF
TRBV18	-	TRBJ2-1	TGTGCCAGCTCACCCAGGAATGAGCAGTTCTTC	CASSPRNEQFF
TRBV7-9	-	TRBJ1-5	TGTGCCAGCAGCTTAAGGGGTAGCAATCAGCCCCAGCATTTT	CASSLRGSNQPQHF
TRBV11-2	-	TRBJ1-2	TGTGCCAGCAGCTCTTCGGACGCTCCTAACTATGGCTACACCTTC	CASSSSDAPNYGYTF
TRBV3-1/TRBV3-2	TRBD1	TRBJ1-6	TGTGCCAGCAGCCCAGGGGGGAGCTCCTATAATTCACCCCTCCACTTT	CASSPGGSSYNSPLHF
TRBV15	-	TRBJ1-6	TGTGCCACCAGCAGAGATCAGACAGCTCCTTCACCCCTCCACTTT	CATSRDQTAPSPLHF
TRBV6-6	TRBD1	TRBJ1-5	TGTGCCAGCAGTTACCAGGGGGGGGGTCAGCCCCAGCATTTT	CASSYQGGGQPQHF
TRBV4-1	-	TRBJ1-1	TGCGCCAGCAGCCACGGCCCGGCCATGAACACTGAAGCTTTCTTT	CASSHGPAMNTEAFF
TRBV27	TRBD1	TRBJ1-2	TGTGCCAGCGGAGAGACAGGGAAGGGCCCTAACTATGGCTACACCTTC	CASGETGKGPNYGYTF
TRBV7-9	TRBD2	TRBJ2-4	TGTGCCAGCAGCCCGCCCTTAGCGGGGGGGTTACGGGACATTCAGTACTTC	CASSPPLAGGLRDIQYF
TRBV5-6	TRBD2	TRBJ2-1	TGTGCCAGCAGCTTTGGAAATGTGGGGGGGAATGAGCAGTTCTTC	CASSFGNVGGNEQFF
TRBV19	TRBD1	TRBJ1-2	TGTGCCAGTAGTATTCGATTTCTGGGACAGGGAAGCGGCTACACCTTC	CASSIRFLGQGSGYTF
TRBV3-1/TRBV3-2	TRBD2	TRBJ2-5	TGTGCCAGCAGCCAAGAGTCTAGCGGGGGACTCCAAGAGACCCAGTACTTC	CASSQESSGGLQETQYF
TRBV7-2	-	TRBJ2-5	TGTGCCAGCAGCGGCCAGCGGTGGCAGCAAGAGACCCAGTACTTC	CASSGQRWQQETQYF
TRBV7-2	TRBD2	TRBJ2-3	TGTGCCAGCAGCTTAGGGGGTCGACTAGCGGGGGTTATGGATACGCAGTATTTT	CASSLGGRLAGVMDTQYF
TRBV6-1	-	TRBJ2-3	TGTGCCAGCAGTGAAGCTAAGGGAGGCACAGATACGCAGTATTTT	CASSEAKGGTDTQYF
TRBV28	-	TRBJ1-5	TGTGCCAGCAGTTCTGCAGGTCGAAGCAATCAGCCCCAGCATTTT	CASSSAGRSNQPQHF
TRBV7-2	-	TRBJ1-5	TGTGCCAGCAGCTTAGGTGTGCGGGAGCCCCAGCATTTT	CASSLGVREPQHF
TRBV5-1	-	TRBJ2-2	TGCGCCAGCAGCCGGGAGAGGTTGAATACCGGGGAGCTGTTTTTT	CASSRERLNTGELFF
TRBV6-2/TRBV6-3	-	TRBJ1-5	TGTGCCAGCAGTTTCCCTCAGCCCCAGCATTTT	CASSFPQPQHF
TRBV27	-	TRBJ1-4	TGTGCCAGCAGTTTAACCCGGATCTCGCATAATGAAAAACTGTTTTTT	CASSLTRISHNEKLFF
TRBV7-9	TRBD1	TRBJ1-1	TGTGCCAGCAGCCACGACAGGGAGTTAACTGAAGCTTTCTTT	CASSHDRELTEAFF
TRBV7-9	-	TRBJ1-4	TGTGCCAGCAGCTTAAGTTCCGAAAAACTGTTTTTT	CASSLSSEKLFF
TRBV5-1	TRBD2	TRBJ2-3	TGCGCCAGCAGCCGGCTAGCGGGGGGGACAGATACGCAGTATTTT	CASSRLAGGTDTQYF